This TCR beta chain was sequenced in a study of shared clonotypes between healthy human individuals (dated by TCRdb to 2019 to 2021). Regarding the research as a whole: A couple of women and a few men aged 18 to 49 years were included in the cohort. For each donor, three plates each were used for CD4 naive and CD4 memory, two plates were used for CD8 naive, and one plate was used for CD8 memory. To estimate repertoire size and how much clonotype sharing occurs between individuals, the study deeply sequenced the blood TCR repertoires of 4 to 6 healthy adults. Different laboratories and diverse techniques were used to prepare libraries and sequence TCR repertoires, to increase sequencing depth and limit assay-specific biases. Each donor's leukapheresis produced roughly between roughly 0.9 and 9 billion PBMCs.

CD8 naive samples consisted of CD45RO-negative cells that were positively selected for CCR7, yielding a CD45RA+CCR7+ population without TemRA cells. The donors were healthy, HIV-negative adults with no recently reported acute infections or vaccinations. Every donor was a Caucasian adult living in Nashville, Tennessee, USA. After blood collection by leukapheresis, PBMCs were isolated using Ficoll-Histopaque density gradient centrifugation and then cryopreserved in the vapor phase of liquid nitrogen. Analytical flow cytometry was used to check the purity and quantity of every magnetically sorted T cell population. Genomic DNA was isolated from each sorted fraction and quantified by UV absorbance on a Nanodrop 2000c. CDR1 and CDR2 were assigned from the germline V gene as SGHVS and FQNEAQ. The CDR3 runs 11 residues from the cysteine to the phenylalanine. CDR3 DNA only is kept here, 33 bases in frame from base 1. At the junction V is shortened by 5 bases and J by 8 bases, with 9 bases in between.

TCR CDR3 regions were amplified from genomic DNA by multiplex PCR using the deep immunoSEQ assay. Genomic DNA extracted from each cell subset was distributed evenly over all wells of several immunoSEQ 96-well plates, and each plate served as one replicate. Each replicate PCR for sorted subsets received about 200 ng genomic DNA, equal to 30,000 or so T cell genomes. Purified libraries were measured with a Qubit 3.0 fluorometer, size-checked on a Bioanalyzer 2100, and measured again with the KAPA Library Quantification kit. Every immunoSEQ 96-well plate was sequenced on a dedicated single-read 150-cycle Illumina NextSeq 550 flow cell. As for how the authors treated the data: Because the immunoSEQ output held only junctional sequences and lacked quality scores, the filtering could not match the filtering applied to full-length reads. Sequences were annotated with PyIR, a Python wrapper for IgBLAST v1.9, and V/J genes and CDR3 were assigned using IMGT germline references. Reads were removed for weak V/J assignments (E-value above 1e-6), missing CDR3, stop codons, out-of-frame junctions, or ambiguous translated residues. A V3J clonotype was defined by an identical inferred V gene, J gene, and CDR3 amino acid sequence. To compute the percentage overlap between repertoires, the number of shared unique clonotypes was divided by the size of the smaller repertoire. RTK rarefaction, the Chao1 estimator, and Recon v2.1 estimates of unobserved clonotypes were used to assess repertoire richness. Generation probabilities were computed with OLGA for all TCRbeta clonotypes obtained by the gDNA method from a handful of donors. TCRdb limited this immuneACCESS table to in-frame rearrangements with V and J called. A share of clones is missing; checked studies link under half to unresolved V genes, and the rest is unexplained. V, J and clone size were drawn from that table, and D and trimming were deduced from the DNA. The sample table lists about 2.1 million clones, roughly 95% of them with a count of one. In total, the top ten clones hold more than 1.5% of the sample.

As for this clone: What antigen it recognizes has not been identified. It has no much larger one-base neighbor in the sample; base qualities were not kept.

Summary of the overall study and its limitations: About 4.5% of naive CD4, roughly 3.5% of naive CD8, approximately 2.2% of memory CD4, and roughly 0.4% of memory CD8 clonotypes were shared across a few donors. Pairwise subsampling led to the expectation that sequencing depth would affect the degree of clonotype sharing among donors. Larger estimated clonotype richness was generally found for naive subsets than for memory subsets. Because the study included only a small number of donors, the genetic and exposure-history diversity represented was limited. Sampling was restricted to blood, and TCR repertoires in tissue are likely to differ from TCR repertoires in blood. Higher generation probabilities were observed for clonotypes shared by all four sorted-subset donors than for non-shared clonotypes. Rarefaction of sorted-subset datasets indicated incomplete sequencing despite the large sequencing depth.

The sample comprised naive CD8+ T cells from PBMCs. The cell subset or site label here, explained by the study, means: CD45RA+CCR7+. The sequence derives from a man aged 18 to 30 in good health. Some clones in this sample may be carry-over from other donors' samples. Recombination joined TRBV7-8 with TRBJ1-1; TRBD1 might be the D gene, on 5 matching bases. The DNA sequence reads TGTGCCAGCAGCCTCCAGGGAGAAGCTTTCTTT. Its translation is CASSLQGEAFF.